Following are 5 T cell receptor beta chains from one sample sequenced in a study of CD8+CD57+ T cells in acquired aplastic anemia. Genomic DNA templated the TCR beta VDJ and CDR3 profiling. In TCRdb, the reads were re-called with MiXCR into one record per CDR3 protein. The sample carries under 250,000 distinct CDR3 sequences, around 45% recorded once. The authors sequenced patients whose flow cytometry had shown CD8+CD57+ cell expansion. Sequencing used sorted CD4+, CD8+, or CD8+CD57+ T cells (not recorded which) from PBMCs. The receptor source for this set is a human donor with aplastic anemia.

This clonotype was seen ten or more times. The J gene is TRBJ2-5, the V gene TRBV11-2; no definite D call. V shed 0 bases and J shed 5 bases, with 7 bases lying between them. The CDR3 is 13 amino acids. Germline CDR1 and CDR2: SGHAT and FQNNGV. DNA of the CDR3: TGTGCCAGCAGCTTAGAATGGTCGGAGACCCAGTACTTC. This encodes CASSLEWSETQYF.

This sequence joins TRBV28 and TRBJ1-5; D unresolved. V was cut by 6 bases and J by 7 bases, with 13 bases left in between. CDR1 and CDR2 (germline): MDHEN, SYDVKM. The CDR3 loop spans 13 amino acids. The CDR3 is CASSPGWGQPQHF. The CDR3 nucleotides are TGTGCCAGCAGCCCGGGTTGGGGACAGCCCCAGCATTTT.

The chain combines TRBV20-1 with TRBJ2-1; D perhaps matches TRBD2 (6 bases). Deletions cut 6 bases from V and 9 bases from J, with 18 bases between. There are 13 residues in the CDR3. CDR1 is DFQATT, CDR2 SNEGSKA, per germline (reference sequence). CDR3 in DNA: TGCAGTGCCCTCCCGGGGGTGGTTCCTGAGCAGTTCTTC. Amino acid sequence: CSALPGVVPEQFF.

There are many counts of this clonotype. The genes are TRBV7-9 and TRBJ1-1; D unresolved. The CDR3 has 14 amino acids. The V end lost 1 base, the J end lost 1 base, and 7 bases lay between the germline ends. CDR1 and CDR2 (germline): SEHNR, FQNEAQ (reference sequence). DNA of the CDR3: TGTGCCAGCAGCTTAGGGGGTCAGAACACTGAAGCTTTCTTT. Translation gives CASSLGGQNTEAFF.

For this clonotype: One base away lies a much larger clone, so this may be a sequencing read error. The CDR3 nucleotides read TGTGCCGGCAGTTTTGTAGGGGCCGGTGGAAACACCATATATTTT. Translated, it gives CAGSFVGAGGNTIYF. The rearrangement uses TRBV12-3 or TRBV12-4 and TRBJ1-3, with D perhaps TRBD1 (5 bases). The CDR3 covers 15 residues.